These 27 T cell receptor beta chains came from one sample sequenced in a study of technical replicates of blood from several donors. TCRdb's table, derived via immunoSEQ multiplex PCR, lists solely in-frame clones and lacks some. The table lists 65,000 to 95,000 clones, 93% of them singletons, with 0.2% to 0.3% in the top ten. The specimen was T cells isolated from PBMCs. Source of these receptors: a human donor in good health.

The chain combines TRBV27 with TRBJ2-3; D gene unclear. With 7 bases removed from V and 5 bases from J, the gap between germline ends came to 16 bases. The CDR3 totals 14 residues. The germline CDR1 and CDR2 sequences are MNHEY and SMNVEV (reference sequence). CDR3 coding DNA: TGTGCCAGCACCCCCCTCCCTCTAAGAGATACGCAGTATTTT. Translating it yields CASTPLPLRDTQYF.

Only a few counts were recorded for this clone. The chain employs TRBV11-3 and TRBJ1-6; 7 bases fit TRBD1. Germline V CDR1 and CDR2: SGHNT, YENEEA. CDR3 length equals 15 residues. Losses at the gene ends were 4 bases for V and 9 bases for J; bases not matched to a gene: 9. CDR3 DNA: TGTGCCAGCAGCTCGGCCGGGACAGTAACTTCACCCCTCCACTTT. Translation gives CASSSAGTVTSPLHF. Combining the CDR3 with reference TRBV11-3 and TRBJ1-6 gives the whole variable domain EAGVVQSPRYKIIEKKQPVAFWCNPISGHNTLYWYLQNLGQGPELLIRYENEEAVDDSQLPKDRFSAERLKGVDSTLKIQPAELGDSAVYLCASSSAGTVTSPLHFGNGTRLTVT.

The chain has TRBV4-2 and TRBJ1-1, with TRBD1 matching 11 bases. This CDR3 has 14 residues. J was trimmed by 6 bases and V by 7 bases; bases with no gene match: 7. CDR1 and CDR2 from the germline V gene are LGHNA and YNFKEQ. The CDR3 reads CASKRDRGFAEAFF. The CDR3 bases are TGTGCCAGCAAAAGGGACAGGGGGTTTGCTGAAGCTTTCTTT.

This clone was seen just once. The genes are TRBV27 and TRBJ1-1, with D perhaps matching TRBD1 (5 bases). There are 15 residues in the CDR3. V was pared by 5 bases and J by 1 base, with 14 bases between. Looked up from germline, CDR1 is MNHEY and CDR2 is SMNVEV (reference sequence). The CDR3 coding sequence is TGTGCCAGCAGTCGCGACAGACGCCCGAACACTGAAGCTTTCTTT. Translating gives CASSRDRRPNTEAFF.

V is TRBV29-1 and J is TRBJ2-5; 9 bases map to TRBD1. The germline V gene has CDR1 SQVTM and CDR2 ANQGSEA. The CDR3 runs to 15 residues. Trimming took 2 bases from V and 7 from J; bases not matched to a gene: 11. CDR3 residues: CSVEQGQGRRGTQYF. The CDR3, as DNA: TGCAGCGTTGAACAGGGACAGGGCCGTCGAGGGACCCAGTACTTC.

CDR3 sequence (DNA): TGTGCCAGCAGTTCCCTTCGGACAGGGGGCAGTCAGCCCCAGCATTTT. Translating it yields CASSSLRTGGSQPQHF. V usage is TRBV27 and J usage is TRBJ1-5; 11 bases line up with TRBD1. V gave up 4 bases and J gave up 6 bases; unmatched junction bases: 8. The CDR3 sequence is 16 residues long. Germline V gives CDR1 MNHEY, CDR2 SMNVEV (reference sequence).

The V and J genes are TRBV4-1 and TRBJ2-7; tentative D call: TRBD1 (6 bases). This CDR3 has 15 amino acids. Trimming removed 3 bases from V and 5 bases from J, with 17 bases in between. CDR1 is MGHRA and CDR2 is YSYEKL in the germline V gene. The CDR3 is CASSQGKLGGNEQYF. CDR3 coding DNA: TGCGCCAGCAGCCAGGGAAAGCTAGGGGGTAACGAGCAGTACTTC.

The chain combines TRBV11-3 with TRBJ2-7; 7 positions match TRBD2. The trim removed 0 bases at V and 6 bases at J, leaving 2 bases unmatched. The germline CDR1 and CDR2 sequences are SGHNT and YENEEA. The CDR3 covers 13 residues. CDR3 residues: CASSLEPGGEQYF. For the CDR3, the DNA is TGTGCCAGCAGCTTAGAGCCGGGGGGCGAGCAGTACTTC.

This chain links TRBV4-1 with TRBJ2-1, with a weak D call TRBD2 (6 bases). Trimming shortened V by 4 bases and J by 7 bases, and 20 bases separated the two germline ends. CDR1 is MGHRA, CDR2 YSYEKL, per germline. The CDR3 is made up of 16 amino acids. The CDR3 nucleotides are TGCGCCAGCAGCCGCCGGGGACTTTTGCCCGGGAATGAGCAGTTCTTC. Amino acid sequence: CASSRRGLLPGNEQFF.

This chain links TRBV6-6 with TRBJ2-1; D gene ambiguous. The CDR3 consists of 12 residues. Trimming pared 6 bases from V and 9 bases from J, leaving 12 bases between. Germline V CDR1 and CDR2: MNHNY, SVGAGI (reference sequence). The chain's CDR3 is CASSDRVGEQFF. The CDR3 nucleotides read TGTGCCAGCAGCGACCGGGTAGGTGAGCAGTTCTTC.

This clone was detected once. V and J are TRBV4-1 and TRBJ2-1; 9 bases match TRBD2. The V gene's germline CDR1 is MGHRA and CDR2 YSYEKL. V lost 0 bases, J lost 3 bases, and 6 bases stayed unmatched. The CDR3 runs to 17 residues. The CDR3 loop reads CASSQDQLAGLYNEQFF. The DNA for the CDR3 is TGCGCCAGCAGCCAAGATCAACTAGCGGGCCTCTACAATGAGCAGTTCTTC.

This chain uses TRBV7-9 with TRBJ1-4; a possible D gene is TRBD1 (6 bases). The germline V gene encodes CDR1 SEHNR and CDR2 FQNEAQ (reference sequence). The CDR3 spans 15 residues. Trimming took 4 bases from V and 0 from J, leaving 9 bases between them. CDR3 region: CASSSTGSTNEKLFF. CDR3 in DNA: TGTGCCAGCAGCTCTACAGGGTCAACTAATGAAAAACTGTTTTTT.

The J gene is TRBJ1-2, the V gene TRBV5-6; a possible D gene is TRBD1 (6 bases). The CDR3 is 14 amino acids. Looked up from germline, CDR1 is SGHDT and CDR2 is YYEEEE. The germline V and J ends were trimmed by 2 bases and 4 bases, with 12 bases remaining between them. The CDR3 spells CASSFGQFRYGYTF. The CDR3 bases are TGTGCCAGCAGCTTCGGACAGTTCCGCTATGGCTACACCTTC. Together with reference TRBV5-6 and TRBJ1-2, the CDR3 gives the full variable domain: DAGVTQSPTHLIKTRGQQVTLRCSPKSGHDTVSWYQQALGQGPQFIFQYYEEEERQRGNFPDRFSGHQFPNYSSELNVNALLLGDSALYLCASSFGQFRYGYTFGSGTRLTVV.

J is TRBJ2-7 and V is TRBV5-1; tentatively, D is TRBD1 (6 bases). V was clipped by 0 bases and J by 2 bases, with 9 bases between them. CDR1 and CDR2 (germline): SGHRS, YFSETQ. This CDR3 comprises 14 residues. The CDR3 spells CASSLGGHTYEQYF. CDR3 DNA: TGCGCCAGCAGCTTGGGGGGACACACCTACGAGCAGTACTTC.

CDR3 sequence reads: CASSAGGRYTEAFF. DNA for the CDR3: TGTGCCAGCAGTGCAGGGGGCAGGTACACTGAAGCTTTCTTT. V is TRBV6-5 and J is TRBJ1-1; 8 bases agree with TRBD1. V dropped 5 bases and J dropped 3; count of bases not matched to a gene: 5. In germline, CDR1 is MNHEY, CDR2 SVGAGI. The CDR3 is 14 amino acids.

The CDR3 sequence: CAIRPGGGRSEFFDEQYF. The CDR3 DNA follows: TGTGCCATCAGGCCCGGGGGGGGCCGTAGCGAGTTCTTCGACGAGCAGTACTTC. The chain combines TRBV10-3 with TRBJ2-7; TRBD2 aligns across 8 bases. With V trimmed by 6 bases and J by 5 bases, 21 bases remained unmatched. This CDR3 is built from 18 residues. Germline values: CDR1 ENHRY, CDR2 SYGVKD.

The rearrangement joins TRBV28 to TRBJ2-7; TRBD1 is a possible D gene (6 bases). This CDR3 region has 15 residues. Looked up from germline, CDR1 is MDHEN and CDR2 is SYDVKM. The ends were cut back, 6 bases at V and 3 bases at J, with 18 bases in the middle. The CDR3 loop reads CASRGAGTDDYEQYF. In DNA, the CDR3 is TGTGCCAGCAGGGGGGCCGGGACGGACGACTACGAGCAGTACTTC.

CDR3 residues: CASGPGLPEAFF. The CDR3 DNA reads TGTGCCAGCGGCCCAGGGTTGCCTGAAGCTTTCTTT. The rearrangement links TRBV28 to TRBJ1-1; TRBD1 is a possible D gene (5 bases). Germline assignment: CDR1 MDHEN and CDR2 SYDVKM. The CDR3 spans 12 residues. The germline V and J ends were trimmed by 8 bases and 6 bases, with 13 bases remaining between them.

This clone was seen just once. The chain uses TRBV19 and TRBJ2-5; 7 bases are shared with TRBD1. The V gene's germline CDR1 is LNHDA and CDR2 SQIVND (reference sequence). The CDR3 contains 14 residues. V lost 5 bases and J lost 7; bases outside the gene matches: 10. The CDR3 bases are TGTGCCAGTAGTGACAGGGAATCCTTTGGGACCCAGTACTTC. It yields the protein CASSDRESFGTQYF.

The CDR3 protein is CASSPFLGLAANTGELFF. DNA for the CDR3: TGCGCCAGCAGCCCATTTCTAGGACTAGCGGCGAACACCGGGGAGCTGTTTTTT. The chain has TRBV5-1 and TRBJ2-2; 10 bases align to TRBD2. V was clipped by 4 bases and J by 0 bases; unmatched bases: 9. Germline assignment: CDR1 SGHRS and CDR2 YFSETQ. The CDR3 has 18 amino acids. Filled out from reference TRBV5-1 and TRBJ2-2, the complete variable domain reads KAGVTQTPRYLIKTRGQQVTLSCSPISGHRSVSWYQQTPGQGLQFLFEYFSETQRNKGNFPGRFSGRQFSNSRSEMNVSTLELGDSALYLCASSPFLGLAANTGELFFGEGSRLTVL.

This clone was seen just once. This chain uses TRBV28 with TRBJ2-6; perhaps TRBD1 as D (6 bases). CDR3 size: 16 residues. Germline V gene data show CDR1 as MDHEN and CDR2 as SYDVKM. V gave up 6 bases and J gave up 0 bases, with 12 bases separating them. For the CDR3, the DNA is TGTGCCAGCAGGGGGGCACCTTTCTCTGGGGCCAACGTCCTGACTTTC. This gives the protein CASRGAPFSGANVLTF.

The chain has TRBV28 and TRBJ2-1; 8 bases are shared with TRBD2. This CDR3 has 16 residues. V dropped 5 bases and J dropped 3; count of bases not matched to a gene: 9. The V gene's germline CDR1 is MDHEN and CDR2 SYDVKM. In nucleotides, the CDR3 is TGTGCCAGCAGTCTCAGGCTAGCGGGCCGCTACAATGAGCAGTTCTTC. Protein sequence: CASSLRLAGRYNEQFF.

This clone appeared a single time. The chain has TRBV11-2 and TRBJ2-2; the D gene is possibly TRBD1 (5 bases). The CDR3 extends over 14 amino acids. The germline CDR1 and CDR2 sequences are SGHAT and FQNNGV. The ends were cut back, 5 bases at V and 6 bases at J, with 13 bases in the middle. In nucleotides, the CDR3 is TGTGCCAGCAGCAGCAGGGTTTGGGCCGGGGAGCTGTTTTTT. Translating it yields CASSSRVWAGELFF. Combining the CDR3 with reference TRBV11-2 and TRBJ2-2 gives the whole variable domain EAGVAQSPRYKIIEKRQSVAFWCNPISGHATLYWYQQILGQGPKLLIQFQNNGVVDDSQLPKDRFSAERLKGVDSTLKIQPAKLEDSAVYLCASSSRVWAGELFFGEGSRLTVL.

This chain connects TRBV27 to TRBJ2-1; weak D call: TRBD2 (5 bases). Trimming left V 2 bases short and J 5 bases short, with 16 bases between. There are 16 residues in the CDR3. CDR1 is MNHEY, CDR2 SMNVEV, per germline (reference sequence). CDR3 in DNA: TGTGCCAGCAGTTTAGAGTTTCGGGGTCGTCACAATGAGCAGTTCTTC. As protein: CASSLEFRGRHNEQFF.

This clone was observed once. The genes are TRBV15 and TRBJ2-1, with a weak D call TRBD2 (5 bases). Between the trimmed V and J ends, which lost 4 bases and 5 bases, there was a span of 24 bases. From germline, CDR1 is LNHNV and CDR2 YYDKDF (reference sequence). This CDR3 spans 18 amino acids. The CDR3 is CATSTKHHLALGDNEQFF. CDR3 bases: TGTGCCACCAGCACAAAACACCATCTAGCACTCGGGGACAATGAGCAGTTCTTC. The whole variable domain, filled in from reference TRBV15 and TRBJ2-1, reads DAMVIQNPRYQVTQFGKPVTLSCSQTLNHNVMYWYQQKSSQAPKLLFHYYDKDFNNEADTPDNFQSRRPNTSFCFLDIRSPGLGDTAMYLCATSTKHHLALGDNEQFFGPGTRLTVL.

The chain links TRBV15 to TRBJ1-5; 7 positions agree with TRBD1. V lost 3 bases, J lost 7 bases, and 15 bases stayed unmatched. The CDR3 has 17 residues. From germline, CDR1 is LNHNV and CDR2 YYDKDF (reference sequence). DNA of the CDR3: TGTGCCACCAGCAGGTCGGCCCACAGGGGCCGGGACCAGCCCCAGCATTTT. It codes for CATSRSAHRGRDQPQHF.

This clone turned up a few times. This sequence joins TRBV6-1 and TRBJ1-5; TRBD1 is a possible D gene (5 bases). From germline, CDR1 is MNHNS and CDR2 SASEGT. Trimming pared 7 bases from V and 2 bases from J, leaving 12 bases between. This CDR3 is built from 14 residues. The chain's CDR3 is CASNTGLGNQPQHF. CDR3 bases: TGTGCCAGCAATACAGGTTTGGGCAATCAGCCCCAGCATTTT.